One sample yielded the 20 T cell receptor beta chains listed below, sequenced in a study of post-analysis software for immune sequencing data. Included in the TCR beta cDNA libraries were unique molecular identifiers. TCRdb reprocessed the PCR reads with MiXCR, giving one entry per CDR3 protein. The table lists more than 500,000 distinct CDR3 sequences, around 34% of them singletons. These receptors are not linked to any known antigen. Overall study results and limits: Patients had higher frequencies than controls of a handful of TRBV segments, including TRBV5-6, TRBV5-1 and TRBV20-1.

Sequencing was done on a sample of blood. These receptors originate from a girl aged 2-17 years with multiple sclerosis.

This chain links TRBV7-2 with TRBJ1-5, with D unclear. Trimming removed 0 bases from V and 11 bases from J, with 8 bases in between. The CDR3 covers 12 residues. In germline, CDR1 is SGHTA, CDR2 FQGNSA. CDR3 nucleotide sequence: TGTGCCAGCAGCTTAGCTCCGTCAGCCCAGCATTTT. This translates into CASSLAPSAQHF.

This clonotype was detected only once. The CDR3 DNA follows: TGTGCCAGCAGCTACAGGGCCCGTGAGCAGTTCTTC. This codes for CASSYRAREQFF. The chain has TRBV5-8 and TRBJ2-1; D may be TRBD1 (6 bases). Germline V CDR1 and CDR2: SGHTS, YDEGEE. The ends were cut back, 3 bases at V and 9 bases at J, with 10 bases in the middle. The CDR3 totals 12 residues. The variable domain in full, completed from reference TRBV5-8 and TRBJ2-1, reads EAGVTQSPTHLIKTRGQQATLRCSPISGHTSVYWYQQALGLGLQFLLWYDEGEERNRGNFPPRFSGRQFPNYSSELNVNALELEDSALYLCASSYRAREQFFGPGTRLTVL.

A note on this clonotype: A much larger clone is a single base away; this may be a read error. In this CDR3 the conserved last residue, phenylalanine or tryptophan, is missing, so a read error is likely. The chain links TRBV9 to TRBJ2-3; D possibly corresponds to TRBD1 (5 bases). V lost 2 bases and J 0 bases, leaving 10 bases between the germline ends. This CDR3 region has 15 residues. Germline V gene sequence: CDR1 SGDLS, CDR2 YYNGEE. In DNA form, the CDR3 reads TGTGCCAGCAGCGTTGACAGAGCTAGCACAGATACGCAGTATTGT. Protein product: CASSVDRASTDTQYC.

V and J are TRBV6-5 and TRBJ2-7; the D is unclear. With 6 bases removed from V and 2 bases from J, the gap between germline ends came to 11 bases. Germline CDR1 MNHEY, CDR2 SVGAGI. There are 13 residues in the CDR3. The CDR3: CASRYTRAYEQYF. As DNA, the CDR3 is TGTGCCAGCAGGTATACCAGAGCCTACGAGCAGTACTTC.

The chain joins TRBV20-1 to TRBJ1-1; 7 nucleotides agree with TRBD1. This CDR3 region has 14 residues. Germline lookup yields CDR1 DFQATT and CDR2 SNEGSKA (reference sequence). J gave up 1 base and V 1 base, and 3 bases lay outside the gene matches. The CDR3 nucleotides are TGCAGTGCTAGAGTTGAGGGGGCGAACACTGAAGCTTTCTTT. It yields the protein CSARVEGANTEAFF.

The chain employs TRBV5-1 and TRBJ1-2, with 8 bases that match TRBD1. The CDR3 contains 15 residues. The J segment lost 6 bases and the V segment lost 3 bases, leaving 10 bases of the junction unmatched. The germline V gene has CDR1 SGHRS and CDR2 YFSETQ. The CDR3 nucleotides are TGCGCCAGCAGCTCCGTCAGGGGGCGCCTGGATGGCTACACCTTC. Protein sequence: CASSSVRGRLDGYTF.

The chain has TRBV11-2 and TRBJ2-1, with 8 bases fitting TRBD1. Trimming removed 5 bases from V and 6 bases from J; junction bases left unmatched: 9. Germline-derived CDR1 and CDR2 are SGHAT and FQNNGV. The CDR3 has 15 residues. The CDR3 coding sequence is TGTGCCAGCAGCCCGACGGGGGACAGGACCAATGAGCAGTTCTTC. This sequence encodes CASSPTGDRTNEQFF.

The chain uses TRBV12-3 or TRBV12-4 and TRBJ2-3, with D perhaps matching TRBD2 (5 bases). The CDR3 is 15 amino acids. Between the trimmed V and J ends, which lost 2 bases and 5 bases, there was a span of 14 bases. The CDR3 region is CASSLIGSAGDTQYF. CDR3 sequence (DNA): TGTGCCAGCAGTTTAATCGGTTCCGCGGGAGATACGCAGTATTTT.

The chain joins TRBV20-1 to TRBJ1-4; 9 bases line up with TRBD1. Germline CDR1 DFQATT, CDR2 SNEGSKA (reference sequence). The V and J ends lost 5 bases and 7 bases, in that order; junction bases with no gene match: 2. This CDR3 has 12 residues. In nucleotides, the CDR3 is TGCAGTGCTGGGGGACAGGGTGAAAAACTGTTTTTT. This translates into CSAGGQGEKLFF.

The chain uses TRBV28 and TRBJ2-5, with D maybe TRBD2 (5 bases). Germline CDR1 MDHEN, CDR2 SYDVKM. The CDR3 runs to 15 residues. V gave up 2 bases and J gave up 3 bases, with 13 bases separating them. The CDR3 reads CASSLRHSGEETQYF. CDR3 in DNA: TGTGCCAGCAGTTTAAGGCATTCCGGGGAAGAGACCCAGTACTTC.

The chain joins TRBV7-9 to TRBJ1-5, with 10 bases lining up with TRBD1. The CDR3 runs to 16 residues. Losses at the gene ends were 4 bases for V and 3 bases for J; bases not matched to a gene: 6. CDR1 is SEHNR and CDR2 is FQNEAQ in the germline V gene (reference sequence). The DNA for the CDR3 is TGTGCCAGCAGCTCTGGACAGGGGGTAGCCAATCAGCCCCAGCATTTT. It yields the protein CASSSGQGVANQPQHF.

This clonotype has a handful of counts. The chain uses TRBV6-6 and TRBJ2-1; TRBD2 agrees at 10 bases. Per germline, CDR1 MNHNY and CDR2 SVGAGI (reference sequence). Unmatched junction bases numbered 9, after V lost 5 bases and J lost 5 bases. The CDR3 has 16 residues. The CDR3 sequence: CASSQTAGGNDNEQFF. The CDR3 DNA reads TGTGCCAGCAGTCAAACAGCGGGGGGGAACGACAATGAGCAGTTCTTC.

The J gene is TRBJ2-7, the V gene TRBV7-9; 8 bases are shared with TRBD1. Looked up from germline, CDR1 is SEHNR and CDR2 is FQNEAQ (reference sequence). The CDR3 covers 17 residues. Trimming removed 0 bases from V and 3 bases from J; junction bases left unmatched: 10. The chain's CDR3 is CASSLADGQGPSYEQYF. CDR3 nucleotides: TGTGCCAGCAGCTTAGCGGATGGACAGGGTCCCAGCTACGAGCAGTACTTC.

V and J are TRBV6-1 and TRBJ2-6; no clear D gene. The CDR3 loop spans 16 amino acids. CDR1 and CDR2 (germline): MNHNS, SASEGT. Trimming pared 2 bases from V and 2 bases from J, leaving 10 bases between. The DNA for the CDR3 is TGTGCCAGCAGTGAATACGTGACCCCTGGGGCCAACGTCCTGACTTTC. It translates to CASSEYVTPGANVLTF.

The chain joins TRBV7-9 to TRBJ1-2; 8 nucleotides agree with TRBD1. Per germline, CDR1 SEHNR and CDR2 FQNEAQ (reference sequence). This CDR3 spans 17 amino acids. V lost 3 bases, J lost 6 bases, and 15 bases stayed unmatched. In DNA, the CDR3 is TGTGCCAGCAGCTTGCCGGACAGGGTTACTCTCCTTGATGGCTACACCTTC. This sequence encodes CASSLPDRVTLLDGYTF.

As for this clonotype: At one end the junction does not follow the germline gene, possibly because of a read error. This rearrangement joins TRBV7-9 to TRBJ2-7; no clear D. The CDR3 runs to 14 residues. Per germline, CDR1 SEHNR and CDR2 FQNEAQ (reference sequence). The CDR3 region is CASSPEDVSYEQYF. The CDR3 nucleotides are TGCGCCAGCAGCCCTGAGGACGTCTCCTACGAGCAGTACTTC.

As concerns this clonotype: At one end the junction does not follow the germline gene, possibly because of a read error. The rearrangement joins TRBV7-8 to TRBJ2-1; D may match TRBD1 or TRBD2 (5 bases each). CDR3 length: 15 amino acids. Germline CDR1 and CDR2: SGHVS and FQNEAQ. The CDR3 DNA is TGCGCCAGCAGCCTGAGGTGGCTGGGGGACAATGAGCAGTTCTTC. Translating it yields CASSLRWLGDNEQFF.

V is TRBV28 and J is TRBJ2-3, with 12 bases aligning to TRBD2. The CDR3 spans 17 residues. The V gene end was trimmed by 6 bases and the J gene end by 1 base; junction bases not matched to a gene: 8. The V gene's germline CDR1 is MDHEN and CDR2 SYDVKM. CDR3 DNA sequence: TGTGCCAGCAGAGGACTAGCGGGACCTTCCGGCACAGATACGCAGTATTTT. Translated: CASRGLAGPSGTDTQYF.

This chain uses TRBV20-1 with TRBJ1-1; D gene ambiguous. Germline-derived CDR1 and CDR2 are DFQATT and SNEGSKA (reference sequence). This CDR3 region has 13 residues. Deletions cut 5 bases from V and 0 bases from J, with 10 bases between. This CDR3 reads CSAGNALNTEAFF. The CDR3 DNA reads TGCAGTGCTGGCAATGCCCTGAACACTGAAGCTTTCTTT.

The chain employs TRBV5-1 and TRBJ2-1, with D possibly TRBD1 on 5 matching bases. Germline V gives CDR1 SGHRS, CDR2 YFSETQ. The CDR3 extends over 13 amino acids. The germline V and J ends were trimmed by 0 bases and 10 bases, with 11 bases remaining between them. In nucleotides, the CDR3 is TGCGCCAGCAGCTTGGGTCCTCGACAGGAGCAGTTCTTC. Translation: CASSLGPRQEQFF. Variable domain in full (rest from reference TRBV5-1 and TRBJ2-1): KAGVTQTPRYLIKTRGQQVTLSCSPISGHRSVSWYQQTPGQGLQFLFEYFSETQRNKGNFPGRFSGRQFSNSRSEMNVSTLELGDSALYLCASSLGPRQEQFFGPGTRLTVL.